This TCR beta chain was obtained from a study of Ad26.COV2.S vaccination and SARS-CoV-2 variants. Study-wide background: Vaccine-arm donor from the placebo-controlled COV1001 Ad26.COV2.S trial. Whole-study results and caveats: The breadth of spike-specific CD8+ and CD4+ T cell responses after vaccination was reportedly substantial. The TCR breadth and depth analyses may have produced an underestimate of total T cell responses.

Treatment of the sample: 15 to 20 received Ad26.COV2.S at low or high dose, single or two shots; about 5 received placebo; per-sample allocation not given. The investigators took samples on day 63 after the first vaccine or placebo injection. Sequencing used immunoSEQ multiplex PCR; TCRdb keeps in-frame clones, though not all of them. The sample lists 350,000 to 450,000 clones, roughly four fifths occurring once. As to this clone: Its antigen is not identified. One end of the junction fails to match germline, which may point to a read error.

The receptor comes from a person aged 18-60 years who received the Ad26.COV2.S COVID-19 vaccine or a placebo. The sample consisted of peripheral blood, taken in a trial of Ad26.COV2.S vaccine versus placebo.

The CDR3 coding sequence is TGTGCCTGGTCCCATGGGACTAGCGGGAGGGGGTTGGACTTC. As protein: CAWSHGTSGRGLDF. The rearrangement uses TRBV30 and TRBJ2-7; 16 nucleotides match TRBD2. CDR1 GTSNPN and CDR2 SVGIG come from the germline V gene (reference sequence). The CDR3 sequence is 14 residues long.